Listed below are T cell receptor beta chains from one sample, sequenced in a study of T cell responses to AZD1222 COVID-19 vaccine. The repertoire was sequenced with immunoSEQ multiplex PCR; TCRdb's copy has only in-frame clones and lacks some. The sample consists of some 110,000 clones, 88% of them appearing once. The sequencing here drew on peripheral blood, taken 28 days after the second AZD1222 dose. These receptors were taken from an adult who received the AZD1222 COVID-19 vaccine. The CDR3 runs from the conserved cysteine through the conserved F or W. D genes are given only for firm matches. Only part of the rows carry a size: once, few, many, or a class if the clone is expanded.

J	D	V	size	DNA	CDR3
TRBJ1-1	NA	TRBV28	few	TGTGCCAGCAGTTTAGGGGGTAGAGCTGAAGCTTTCTTT	CASSLGGRAEAFF
TRBJ2-2	TRBD2	TRBV5-1	once	TGCGCCAGCACGTACACTAGCGGCACCGGAGAGCTGTTTTTT	CASTYTSGTGELFF
TRBJ2-7	NA	TRBV5-4	once	TGTGCCAGCAGCTTGCGGAACTCCTACGAGCAGTACTTC	CASSLRNSYEQYF
TRBJ2-7	TRBD2	TRBV9	NA	TGTGCCAGCAGCCAGAGCGGGGGGGCCGCCTACGAGCAGTACTTC	CASSQSGGAAYEQYF
TRBJ2-7	NA	TRBV11-2	NA	TGTGCCAGCAGCTTAAACAGGGCGACCGAGCAGTACTTC	CASSLNRATEQYF
TRBJ2-1	TRBD2	TRBV9	NA	TGTGCCAGCAGCGTAAGCGGGAGCTCCTACAATGAGCAGTTCTTC	CASSVSGSSYNEQFF
TRBJ2-3	NA	TRBV18	once	TGTGCCAGCTCACCACGCCGACCGAGATTCACAGATACGCAGTATTTT	CASSPRRPRFTDTQYF
TRBJ2-7	NA	TRBV7-2	once	TGTGCCAGCAGCTTCCTACTAGACTACGAGCAGTACTTC	CASSFLLDYEQYF
TRBJ2-7	NA	TRBV12-3/TRBV12-4	NA	TGTGCCAGCAGTTTAGAGGGAGTCTACGAGCAGTACTTC	CASSLEGVYEQYF
TRBJ1-6	NA	TRBV4-2	NA	TGTGCCAGCAGCCCCTGCTTATCCCCCCTCCACTTT	CASSPCLSPLHF
TRBJ1-6	NA	TRBV9	NA	TGTGCCAGCAGCGTACTAGGGGGGCCGGGGAATTCACCCCTCCACTTT	CASSVLGGPGNSPLHF
TRBJ2-4	NA	TRBV5-1	NA	TGCGCCAGCAGCTTGGAAGAAGCCAAAAACATTCAGTACTTC	CASSLEEAKNIQYF
TRBJ2-3	NA	TRBV19	NA	TGTGCCACGGGCGGAACTAGCACAGATACGCAGTATTTT	CATGGTSTDTQYF
TRBJ1-5	TRBD1	TRBV5-6	NA	TGTGCCAGCAGCTTGTGGAGGACAGGGGGCGCGGGTAGCAATCAGCCCCAGCATTTT	CASSLWRTGGAGSNQPQHF
TRBJ2-1	NA	TRBV12-2	NA	TGTGCAAGTCGCTTCGCCCGCGGGCTCTTC	CASRFARGLF
TRBJ2-1	NA	TRBV6-4	NA	TGTGCCAGCAGTGAGGACTCCTACAATGAGCAGTTCTTC	CASSEDSYNEQFF
TRBJ2-7	NA	TRBV18	NA	TGTGCCAGCTCACCTACCTTTCGCAGGGACGAGCAGTACTTC	CASSPTFRRDEQYF
TRBJ2-2	TRBD1	TRBV13	NA	TGTGCCAGCAGCTTACAGGGGGCCCAAACCGGGGAGCTGTTTTTT	CASSLQGAQTGELFF
TRBJ1-1	NA	TRBV7-8	NA	TGTGCCAGCAAGGGGAACACTGAAGCTTTCTTT	CASKGNTEAFF
TRBJ1-2	NA	TRBV10-3	NA	TGTGCCATATGGCCAGGGACGAACTATGGCTACACCTTC	CAIWPGTNYGYTF
TRBJ2-7	TRBD1	TRBV9	NA	TGTGCCAGCAGCTTCCAGACAGGGGGCTACGAGCAGTACTTC	CASSFQTGGYEQYF
TRBJ2-5	NA	TRBV5-1	NA	TGCGCCAGCAGCTTGGGGTCCAACGGGGAGACCCAGTACTTC	CASSLGSNGETQYF
TRBJ1-2	NA	TRBV5-6	NA	TGTGCCAGCAGCTTAAATTACGGCTACACCTTC	CASSLNYGYTF
TRBJ2-5	NA	TRBV27	few	TGTGCCAGCCACTCAATCGGAGAGACCCAGTACTTC	CASHSIGETQYF
TRBJ2-5	TRBD2	TRBV3-1/TRBV3-2	NA	TGTGCCAGCAGCCAAGGACCGGGGGGGACCCAGTACTTC	CASSQGPGGTQYF
TRBJ2-1	TRBD2	TRBV6-4	NA	TGTGCCAGCAGTGGACTAGCGGGAGAGGACAATGAGCAGTTCTTC	CASSGLAGEDNEQFF
TRBJ2-3	TRBD1	TRBV28	NA	TGTGCCAGCAGTTGGGGACAGGGCAGAACAGATACGCAGTATTTT	CASSWGQGRTDTQYF
TRBJ1-2	TRBD1	TRBV6-5	once	TGTGCCAGCAGTCCCCCGGGACAGGGACGGTATGGCTACACCTTC	CASSPPGQGRYGYTF
TRBJ2-2	NA	TRBV5-6	NA	TGTGCCAGCAGCTTCGAGACAGTGAACACCGGGGAGCTGTTTTTT	CASSFETVNTGELFF
TRBJ2-5	TRBD2	TRBV29-1	NA	TGCAGCGCCACGGGGGGGAGGGAGACCCAGTACTTC	CSATGGRETQYF
TRBJ1-4	TRBD1	TRBV28	NA	TGTGCCAGCAGTTTCAGTTTCGAGGGGGCGCTGAGGATGTTTTTT	CASSFSFEGALRMFF
TRBJ1-5	NA	TRBV29-1	NA	TGCAGCGTCGGGGCGGGGGCTGGTCAGCCCCAGCATTTT	CSVGAGAGQPQHF
TRBJ2-7	NA	TRBV7-6	few	TGTGCCAGCAGCTTGGAGAGAGTCCCGGGACGGGTCGAGCAGTACTTC	CASSLERVPGRVEQYF
TRBJ2-1	NA	TRBV11-2	NA	TGTGCCAGCAGCCTCTCAGGGGACAATGAGCAGTTCTTC	CASSLSGDNEQFF
TRBJ1-4	TRBD1	TRBV15	NA	TGTGCCACCAGCAGAGATTCTGGACAGGGGCCCGCAAAACTGTTTTTT	CATSRDSGQGPAKLFF
TRBJ1-3	TRBD1	TRBV4-3	NA	TGCGCCAGCAGCCAAGATCAGGGGGCTACTGGAAACACCATATATTTT	CASSQDQGATGNTIYF
TRBJ2-2	TRBD1	TRBV19	NA	TGTGCCAGTAAGGGACAGGCGACGAACACCGGGGAGCTGTTTTTT	CASKGQATNTGELFF
TRBJ2-1	TRBD1	TRBV27	NA	TGTGCCAGCAGGGACAGGGGTCGGCCCTACAATGAGCAGTTCTTC	CASRDRGRPYNEQFF
TRBJ1-5	NA	TRBV5-8	once	TGTGCCAGCAGCCTTCTGAATCAGCCCCAGCATTTT	CASSLLNQPQHF